This passage covers 8 T cell receptor beta chains from one sample sequenced in a study of blood T cells in healthy people across ages. A second 7 to 11 cycle PCR used barcoded and J-beta primers. TCRdb redid the calling of the 5' RACE reads with MiXCR, one entry per CDR3 protein. The sample has around 1,800,000 distinct CDR3 sequences, approximately 40% seen once. Sequencing used blood. These receptors all stem from a human donor in good health.

This clonotype has a handful of counts. The J gene is TRBJ1-5, the V gene TRBV15, with D unclear. The germline gives CDR1 LNHNV, CDR2 YYDKDF (reference sequence). V was cut by 0 bases and J by 6 bases, with 12 bases left in between. The CDR3 is made up of 15 amino acids. The CDR3 DNA is TGTGCCACCAGCAGAGATCAAGGGCATGGTCAGCCCCAGCATTTT. Translation gives CATSRDQGHGQPQHF.

This rearrangement joins TRBV15 to TRBJ2-1; 9 nucleotides align to TRBD2. The CDR3 runs 13 residues. The ends lost 1 base at V and 13 bases at J; junction bases unmatched: 5. Germline CDR1 is LNHNV and CDR2 is YYDKDF (reference sequence). CDR3 nucleotides: TGTGCCACCAGCAGAGTCCTAGCGGGGTTTCAGTTCTTC. Its translation is CATSRVLAGFQFF.

This chain's CDR3 is CASSLKSSGTGGTEAFF. CDR3 nucleotide sequence: TGTGCCAGCAGCTTAAAATCCTCCGGGACAGGGGGCACTGAAGCTTTCTTT. This sequence joins TRBV7-8 and TRBJ1-1, with TRBD1 matching 11 bases. This CDR3 comprises 17 residues. The germline CDR1 and CDR2 sequences are SGHVS and FQNEAQ. V dropped 2 bases and J dropped 4; count of bases not matched to a gene: 9.

This clonotype turned up a few times. The rearrangement links TRBV7-2 to TRBJ2-1; a possible D gene is TRBD2 (6 bases). This CDR3 is built from 16 residues. Germline-derived CDR1 and CDR2 are SGHTA and FQGNSA. The V end was cut by 5 bases, the J end by 7 bases, with 21 bases between. The CDR3 DNA reads as TGTGCCAGCAGCCCGCGTGCGGGGACTTTATTAAATGAGCAGTTCTTC. Encoded protein: CASSPRAGTLLNEQFF.

This clonotype was seen only once. The V and J genes are TRBV27 and TRBJ2-5, with 8 positions matching TRBD1. The germline CDR1 and CDR2 sequences are MNHEY and SMNVEV (reference sequence). The junction had 15 bases not matched to a gene; V was cut back by 7 bases and J by 5 bases. This CDR3 has 16 amino acids. In DNA form, the CDR3 reads TGTGCCAGCACCTCATACGACAGGGGCGGTATGGAGACCCAGTACTTC. It translates to CASTSYDRGGMETQYF.

There are a few counts of this clonotype. V usage is TRBV20-1 and J usage is TRBJ1-2; D is unresolved. Germline assignment: CDR1 DFQATT and CDR2 SNEGSKA (reference sequence). V lost 3 bases, J lost 3 bases, and 8 bases lay in between. This CDR3 comprises 12 residues. This chain's CDR3 is CSASLRDYGYTF. The CDR3 bases are TGCAGTGCTAGTCTTAGGGACTATGGCTACACCTTC.

CDR3 in DNA: TGTGCCAGCTCACCCTATACTGGTAGTGAGCAGTTCTTC. Encoded protein: CASSPYTGSEQFF. This chain uses TRBV18 with TRBJ2-1; D is undetermined. This CDR3 contains 13 residues. Trimming cost V 3 bases and J 9 bases, with 12 bases left between them. Germline CDR1 KGHSH, CDR2 LQKENI.

The chain carries TRBV4-1 and TRBJ2-7; D remains ambiguous. CDR3 length: 13 residues. V dropped 0 bases and J dropped 3 bases, with 6 bases sitting between them. CDR1 and CDR2 (germline): MGHRA, YSYEKL. CDR3 amino acids: CASSQEEYYEQYF. The CDR3 DNA sequence: TGCGCCAGCAGCCAAGAAGAATACTACGAGCAGTACTTC.